Listed below are T cell receptor beta chains from one sample, sequenced in a study of CD8+ T cells in alopecia areata. Generated by immunoSEQ multiplex PCR, the TCRdb table keeps only in-frame clones and is missing some. Of over 150,000 clones listed, around three fifths are singletons. The sample here was CD8+ T cells sorted from blood, taken at week 24, from a patient treated with tofacitinib. These receptors came from a human donor with alopecia areata. Both conserved end residues are part of each CDR3. The order of the fields is V gene, J gene, CDR3 protein.

V: TRBV2; J: TRBJ1-5; CDR3: CASSVGHQPQHF
V: TRBV25-1; J: TRBJ2-7; CDR3: CASSEGTGRLGF
V: TRBV30; J: TRBJ2-6; CDR3: CAWSLPRANVLTF
V: TRBV7-9; J: TRBJ1-6; CDR3: CASSSHDVGGIYSPLHF
V: TRBV7-2; J: TRBJ2-7; CDR3: CAAGSSSYEQYF
V: TRBV30; J: TRBJ2-1; CDR3: CAWKRISSYNEQFF
V: TRBV9; J: TRBJ2-3; CDR3: CASVESTDTQYF
V: TRBV15; J: TRBJ2-2; CDR3: CATSREVGLNTGELFF
V: TRBV6-5; J: TRBJ2-7; CDR3: CASSYSRTARYEQYF
V: TRBV29-1; J: TRBJ2-3; CDR3: CSGGQGTADTQYF
V: TRBV29-1; J: TRBJ2-1; CDR3: CSVMTGDYNEQFF
V: TRBV5-1; J: TRBJ1-2; CDR3: CASSFNQGVGYGYTF
V: TRBV27; J: TRBJ1-4; CDR3: CASSLQVNEKLFF
V: TRBV7-2; J: TRBJ2-3; CDR3: CAEGSSTSGGTTDTQYF
V: TRBV2; J: TRBJ1-2; CDR3: CASSERSYGRYGYTF
V: TRBV4-1; J: TRBJ2-2; CDR3: CASSQRSWGTGELFF
V: TRBV9; J: TRBJ2-3; CDR3: CASSREDTQYF
V: TRBV27; J: TRBJ1-5; CDR3: CASSPDGGFNQPQHF
V: TRBV11-2; J: TRBJ1-1; CDR3: CASSLVPVRGVRMNTEAFF
V: TRBV5-1; J: TRBJ2-7; CDR3: CASSLGQGTGEQYF
V: TRBV9; J: TRBJ2-7; CDR3: CASSEAQGARAYEQYF
V: TRBV18; J: TRBJ2-7; CDR3: CASSPPTGNPWAEQYF
V: TRBV11-2; J: TRBJ2-7; CDR3: CASSPGIPYEQYF
V: TRBV7-8; J: TRBJ2-7; CDR3: CASSPSWSYEQYF
V: TRBV12-5; J: TRBJ1-4; CDR3: CASGRTSGGSREKLFF
V: TRBV30; J: TRBJ2-7; CDR3: CAVTGGPRDQYF
V: TRBV4-1; J: TRBJ2-1; CDR3: CASSQGLNRGLGDEQFF
V: TRBV27; J: TRBJ2-1; CDR3: CASSLSIGSYNEQFF
V: TRBV7-9; J: TRBJ2-1; CDR3: CASSFTDNEQFF
V: TRBV5-6; J: TRBJ1-2; CDR3: CASSRQEGQTIYGYTF
V: TRBV5-1; J: TRBJ1-3; CDR3: CASSLGQPGQRKIGNTIYF
V: TRBV27; J: TRBJ2-2; CDR3: CASSPRQNTGELFF
V: TRBV2; J: TRBJ1-2; CDR3: CASSEAEAKIYGYTF
V: TRBV13; J: TRBJ2-7; CDR3: CASRAGLYEQYF
V: TRBV19; J: TRBJ1-5; CDR3: CASRDRTGWQPQHF
V: TRBV15; J: TRBJ1-1; CDR3: CATSRDRVNTEAFF
V: TRBV29-1; J: TRBJ2-7; CDR3: CSVELTGTGPYEQYF
V: TRBV27; J: TRBJ2-6; CDR3: CASSFPGANVLTF
V: TRBV5-1; J: TRBJ2-7; CDR3: CASSLGVWPSHYEQYF
V: TRBV6-5; J: TRBJ2-1; CDR3: CASSYSAGGLGEQFF
V: TRBV25-1; J: TRBJ1-4; CDR3: CASKGPGPYNEKLFF
V: TRBV30; J: TRBJ2-7; CDR3: CAWSPRGSVYYEQYF
V: TRBV4-2; J: TRBJ2-1; CDR3: CASSQDGPSGSYNEQFF
V: TRBV12-5; J: TRBJ1-1; CDR3: CASGFQGAEAFF
V: TRBV29-1; J: TRBJ2-3; CDR3: CSVEDYWTSDSTDTQYF
V: TRBV13; J: TRBJ2-1; CDR3: CASSSQDTVSPQFF
V: TRBV6-6; J: TRBJ1-1; CDR3: CASSPSGTENTEAFF
V: TRBV7-9; J: TRBJ2-7; CDR3: CASSSGPYEQYF
V: TRBV15; J: TRBJ2-3; CDR3: CATSSPGGSTDTQYF
V: TRBV6-1; J: TRBJ1-2; CDR3: CASSEGQGYGYTF
V: TRBV15; J: TRBJ1-2; CDR3: CATSTQGQRDGYTF
V: TRBV7-8; J: TRBJ2-1; CDR3: CASSLGGATYNEQFF
V: TRBV6-1; J: TRBJ2-7; CDR3: CASSEGGLAYEQYF
V: TRBV4-2; J: TRBJ1-6; CDR3: CASSQALGVDSPLHF
V: TRBV9; J: TRBJ2-1; CDR3: CASGRVRDNEQFF
V: TRBV27; J: TRBJ1-4; CDR3: CASSFERRGEKLFF
V: TRBV29-1; J: TRBJ2-1; CDR3: CSVEGLAEVSYNEQFF